This is a list of T cell receptor beta chains from one sample in a study of post-analysis software for immune sequencing data. Each CDR3 protein gets one entry after TCRdb re-called the PCR reads with MiXCR. This table has 250,000 to 300,000 distinct CDR3 sequences, just over 35% appearing once. The sample comprised blood. The receptors were sampled from a girl between 5 and 17 years old with multiple sclerosis. The CDR3 runs from the conserved cysteine through the conserved F or W. D genes are given only for firm matches. The size of a clone is reported for some rows only, either as once, few or many, or as a class for expanded clones.

D gene | clone size | J gene | V gene | CDR3 DNA | CDR3 protein
. | many | TRBJ2-1 | TRBV20-1 | TGCAGTGCTAGAGGAGGGGCGGAGAGCTCCTACAATGAGCAGTTCTTC | CSARGGAESSYNEQFF
. | many | TRBJ2-1 | TRBV5-1 | TGCGCCAGCAGCCCGACTTATGGCAGAGGTGAGCAGTTCTTC | CASSPTYGRGEQFF
. | . | TRBJ2-4 | TRBV25-1 | TGTGCCAGCAGTGAAAGATCCGGAGGAGGACTAGCCAAAAACATTCAGTACTTC | CASSERSGGGLAKNIQYF
. | . | TRBJ1-1 | TRBV7-9 | TGTGCCAGCAGCTTAGGGGCTCAGACCACTGAAGCTTTCTTT | CASSLGAQTTEAFF
TRBD2 | many | TRBJ2-1 | TRBV5-1 | TGCGCCAGCAGCTTGATTTCGTGGCGGGGGGCATCCTACAATGAGCAGTTCTTC | CASSLISWRGASYNEQFF
. | once | TRBJ2-5 | TRBV18 | TGTGCCAGCTCACGACGGCGGGGCCCTGCAGAGACCCAGTACTTC | CASSRRRGPAETQYF
. | many | TRBJ2-1 | TRBV25-1 | TGTGCCAGCAGTGGCGCCGAAGAGCAGTTCTTC | CASSGAEEQFF
. | . | TRBJ2-7 | TRBV7-3 | TGTGCCAGCAGCTTAATCGCGGGAACGTACGAGCAGTACTTC | CASSLIAGTYEQYF
. | . | TRBJ2-7 | TRBV12-3/TRBV12-4 | TGTGCCAGCAGTTTTGACTTCTACGAGCAGTACTTC | CASSFDFYEQYF
TRBD2 | few | TRBJ2-1 | TRBV20-1 | TGCAGTGTTCCAGGCGGACTAGCGGGGGAGAGCTACAATGAGCAGTTCTTC | CSVPGGLAGESYNEQFF
. | . | TRBJ2-7 | TRBV20-1 | TGCAGTGCTAGTCGGGCAGCCTCCTACGAGCAGTACTTC | CSASRAASYEQYF
. | . | TRBJ1-4 | TRBV20-1 | TGCAGTGGCCTGGCGGGGGGTGGGGCTAATGAAAAACTGTTTTTT | CSGLAGGGANEKLFF
. | few | TRBJ2-1 | TRBV5-5 | TGTGCCAGCAGCTTGGGCGTGGGGGGCTACAATGAGCAGTTCTTC | CASSLGVGGYNEQFF
TRBD1 | . | TRBJ1-4 | TRBV7-2 | TGTGCCAGCAGCTTTATTTCCGGGACAGATGAAAAACTGTTTTTT | CASSFISGTDEKLFF
. | many | TRBJ1-2 | TRBV5-6 | TGTGCCAGCAGCCCCTACGACGGTGCCTTCGGCTACACCTTC | CASSPYDGAFGYTF
TRBD1 | many | TRBJ2-5 | TRBV6-6 | TGTGCCAGCAGCCTTGGACAGGGGGAACAAGAGACCCAGTACTTC | CASSLGQGEQETQYF
. | many | TRBJ2-1 | TRBV7-2 | TGTGCCAGCAGCATCAGACCCGATGAGCAGTTCTTC | CASSIRPDEQFF
. | . | TRBJ1-1 | TRBV5-5 | TGTGCCAGCAGCTCGGTAACTACAGGGAACACTGAAGCTTTCTTT | CASSSVTTGNTEAFF
TRBD2 | . | TRBJ2-5 | TRBV27 | TGTGCCAGCAGCTCTAGCGGGAGTTATGGCGAGACCCAGTACTTC | CASSSSGSYGETQYF
. | . | TRBJ2-7 | TRBV3-1 | TGTGCCAGCAGCCAAGAGCTAGTGTGGCTCGACGAGCAGTACTTC | CASSQELVWLDEQYF
TRBD2 | many | TRBJ2-1 | TRBV4-1 | TGCGCCAGCAGCCAAATTAGCGGGGGGGCCAGTGGTGAGCAGTTCTTC | CASSQISGGASGEQFF
TRBD1 | . | TRBJ2-7 | TRBV29-1 | TGCAGCGTTGAAGACCGACAGGGGATTGCTCCTTACGAGCAGTACTTC | CSVEDRQGIAPYEQYF
. | . | TRBJ1-1 | TRBV28 | TGTGCCAGCAGTTACGGGATCAACACTGAAGCTTTCTTT | CASSYGINTEAFF
. | many | TRBJ2-1 | TRBV28 | TGTGCCAGCAGTCCGTCCGGGCAGGGGACGCGCGGTGAGCAGTTCTTC | CASSPSGQGTRGEQFF
. | . | TRBJ2-1 | TRBV10-3 | TGTGCCATCAGAAAACGGCATTTGGGGCTTGAGCAGTTCTTC | CAIRKRHLGLEQFF
. | many | TRBJ1-4 | TRBV7-6 | TGTGCCAGCAGCCCAAGCAGGAATGAAAAACTGTTTTTT | CASSPSRNEKLFF
TRBD1 | many | TRBJ1-4 | TRBV10-3 | TGTGCCATCAGTGACCGGGACAGGAATGAAAAACTGTTTTTT | CAISDRDRNEKLFF
TRBD1 | many | TRBJ1-5 | TRBV6-1 | TGTGCCAGCGTTAGACAGGGGGGCAATCAGCCCCAGCATTTT | CASVRQGGNQPQHF
. | . | TRBJ2-7 | TRBV20-1 | TGCAGTGCCAAGAAAGACGAGCGCCGCACCTACGAGCAGTACTTC | CSAKKDERRTYEQYF
TRBD2 | few | TRBJ2-2 | TRBV2 | TGTGCCAGCAGTGATCCCGGCTTAGCGGGAGGCCTGGCACTCACCGGGGAGCTGTTTTTT | CASSDPGLAGGLALTGELFF
. | many | TRBJ2-5 | TRBV4-1 | TGCGCCAGCAGCCAAGTGACCCCCGGGGGACAAGAGACCCAGTACTTC | CASSQVTPGGQETQYF
TRBD1 | . | TRBJ2-3 | TRBV7-2 | TGTGCCAGCAGTTCTCCGGGACAGGGAAGTGTTGCGCAGTATTTT | CASSSPGQGSVAQYF
TRBD2 | many | TRBJ2-5 | TRBV15 | TGTGCCACCAGCAGAGGAGGGGCAGGACTAGCGGGAGAGACCCAGTACTTC | CATSRGGAGLAGETQYF
TRBD1 | few | TRBJ2-3 | TRBV5-1 | TGCGCCAGCAGCCCGACAGGGCGCACAGATACGCAGTATTTT | CASSPTGRTDTQYF
. | few | TRBJ2-3 | TRBV3-1 | TGTGCCAGCAGCCGCCGGGGGCTACGTACGGATACGCAGTATTTT | CASSRRGLRTDTQYF
. | . | TRBJ2-1 | TRBV20-1 | TGCAGTGCTAGAGATCGTAAGGGGAGCTCCTACAATGAGCAGTTCTTC | CSARDRKGSSYNEQFF
. | few | TRBJ1-6 | TRBV14 | TGTGCCAGCAGCTCGGGACGGTCAAATTCACCCCTCCACTTT | CASSSGRSNSPLHF
TRBD2 | many | TRBJ2-1 | TRBV6-5 | TGTGCCAGCAGTTACTCGAAGGCTAGCGGGAGGGGCTCCTACAATGAGCAGTTCTTC | CASSYSKASGRGSYNEQFF
. | many | TRBJ2-6 | TRBV11-2 | TGTGCCAGCAGCTCTAGGGTTGGGGCCAACGTCCTGACTTTC | CASSSRVGANVLTF
TRBD2 | . | TRBJ2-7 | TRBV7-2 | TGTGCCAGCAGCTTAGGTGCGGTAGCGGGAACTAACGAGCAGTACTTC | CASSLGAVAGTNEQYF
. | many | TRBJ2-1 | TRBV5-1 | TGCGCCAGCAGCTTGTGGGGCCCCCCACCTCGTGGGGAGCAGTTCTTC | CASSLWGPPPRGEQFF
TRBD1 | few | TRBJ1-4 | TRBV20-1 | TGCAGTGCCAGCTCGGACAGGCCTAATGAAAAACTGTTTTTT | CSASSDRPNEKLFF
. | . | TRBJ1-6 | TRBV5-1 | TGCGCCAGCAGCTTGGCCGCGGCAGGGCTCAAGGCACCCCTCCACTTT | CASSLAAAGLKAPLHF
. | many | TRBJ1-2 | TRBV13 | TGTGCCAGCAGCTGGGTAAAGGGGCGAGATGGCTACACCTTC | CASSWVKGRDGYTF
. | many | TRBJ1-6 | TRBV7-9 | TGTGCCAGCAGCTTAATGACAGGTCCCAATTCACCCCTCCACTTT | CASSLMTGPNSPLHF
. | . | TRBJ1-3 | TRBV7-2 | TGTGCCAGCAGCTTTCCAGGGAGCTCTGGAAACACCATATATTTT | CASSFPGSSGNTIYF
. | few | TRBJ2-2 | TRBV28 | TGTGCCAGCAGTTTGGTCATCGGGGAGCTGTTTTTT | CASSLVIGELFF
. | . | TRBJ2-3 | TRBV27 | TGTGCCAGCAGTTTATCCTCGGGCACAGATACGCGGTATTTT | CASSLSSGTDTRYF
TRBD2 | . | TRBJ2-7 | TRBV9 | TGTGCCAGCAGCGTCCAACTAGCGGGAGTCAATGAGCAGTACTTC | CASSVQLAGVNEQYF
TRBD1 | many | TRBJ1-2 | TRBV12-3/TRBV12-4 | TGTGCCAGCAGCCCACCAGGGGGTCCTAACTATGGCTACACCTTC | CASSPPGGPNYGYTF
. | many | TRBJ1-5 | TRBV6-5 | TGTGCCAGCGGGGAACAGGGAGATCAGCCCCAGCATTTT | CASGEQGDQPQHF
TRBD1 | many | TRBJ2-5 | TRBV29-1 | TGCAGGGAGACAGGGAAATTGGAGACCCAGTACTTC | CRETGKLETQYF